Following are 7 T cell receptor beta chains from one sample sequenced in a study of long-term antiretroviral therapy in people with HIV. With survey level as its setting, the immunoSEQ assay was v3.0. Some clones are missing from TCRdb's copy, which holds only in-frame ones; the method was immunoSEQ multiplex PCR. The sample consists of about 13,000 clones, 60% to 80% of them appearing once. Sequences were derived from unsorted PBMCs, sampled 1.3 years after starting antiretroviral therapy. The receptor source for this set is a woman between 18 and 29 years old with HIV.

The rearrangement joins TRBV5-6 to TRBJ2-7, with 7 bases matching TRBD2. The CDR3 has 14 amino acids. Germline V gene sequence: CDR1 SGHDT, CDR2 YYEEEE. J was trimmed by 6 bases and V by 2 bases; bases with no gene match: 8. The CDR3 spells CASSFGLGEGEQYF. CDR3 nucleotides: TGTGCCAGCAGCTTCGGTTTGGGGGAGGGCGAGCAGTACTTC.

This clone has a handful of counts. The chain combines TRBV7-9 with TRBJ2-3; D remains ambiguous. This CDR3 comprises 12 residues. Trimming took off 5 bases at V and 4 bases at J, with 7 bases between the two ends. The germline V gene has CDR1 SEHNR and CDR2 FQNEAQ (reference sequence). The chain's CDR3 is CASSPPPDTQYF. The CDR3 DNA reads as TGTGCCAGCAGCCCGCCCCCAGATACGCAGTATTTT.

The rearrangement uses TRBV5-1 and TRBJ2-3; D is unresolved. Per germline, CDR1 SGHRS and CDR2 YFSETQ. This CDR3 contains 15 residues. Trimming removed 0 bases from V and 2 bases from J, with 10 bases in between. CDR3 residues: CASSLGASLTDTQYF. CDR3 bases: TGCGCCAGCAGCTTGGGAGCCTCCCTCACAGATACGCAGTATTTT. Filled out from reference TRBV5-1 and TRBJ2-3, the complete variable domain reads KAGVTQTPRYLIKTRGQQVTLSCSPISGHRSVSWYQQTPGQGLQFLFEYFSETQRNKGNFPGRFSGRQFSNSRSEMNVSTLELGDSALYLCASSLGASLTDTQYFGPGTRLTVL.

V gene TRBV11-3 combines with J gene TRBJ2-1; D is unclear. This CDR3 is 15 amino acids long. V gave up 1 base and J gave up 4 bases, with 11 bases separating them. Germline assignment: CDR1 SGHNT and CDR2 YENEEA. CDR3: CASSLGLALYNEQFF. The CDR3 DNA reads as TGTGCCAGCAGCTTAGGACTTGCCCTTTACAATGAGCAGTTCTTC.

V and J are TRBV4-1 and TRBJ2-7; 10 bases are shared with TRBD1. The length of the CDR3 is 15 residues. With V trimmed by 0 bases and J by 4 bases, 3 bases remained unmatched. Germline lookup yields CDR1 MGHRA and CDR2 YSYEKL. The CDR3 DNA reads as TGCGCCAGCAGCCAAGAGGGACAGGGGAGGTACGAGCAGTACTTC. It yields the protein CASSQEGQGRYEQYF.

V usage is TRBV27 and J usage is TRBJ1-1; no definite D call. V gave up 5 bases and J gave up 4 bases, with 14 bases separating them. Germline CDR1 is MNHEY and CDR2 is SMNVEV (reference sequence). CDR3 size: 14 residues. CDR3 coding DNA: TGTGCCAGCAGTATTTCCCCGCGGAGCACTGAAGCTTTCTTT. It specifies CASSISPRSTEAFF.

V usage is TRBV5-6 and J usage is TRBJ1-2; 8 positions match TRBD1. Germline assignment: CDR1 SGHDT and CDR2 YYEEEE. V lost 2 bases, J lost 4 bases, and 4 bases stayed unmatched. The CDR3 contains 14 residues. The CDR3 sequence is CASSFRGRAYGYTF. The CDR3 DNA is TGTGCCAGCAGCTTCAGGGGGCGGGCCTATGGCTACACCTTC.